This record covers a single TCR beta chain. It lacks a known antigen. The record has no base qualities; no much larger clone is one base away. The data originate from a study of CD8 T cells in Susac syndrome (dated by TCRdb to about 2019). The study in broad terms: Among the sequenced Susac syndrome patients, six had clinically active disease and about 8 were in clinical remission. At blood withdrawal, Susac syndrome patients were therapy-naive, treated with corticosteroids (with IVIg additionally given to some), or treated with IVIg alone. Whether CD8+ T cell activation and differentiation in Susac syndrome was antigen driven was tested using repertoire sequencing. The study compared CD8+ T cell repertoire clonality among 12 healthy donors, some 14 Susac syndrome patients and some 16 multiple sclerosis patients. Overall study outcomes, separate from this receptor: The number of individuals in the TCR sequencing and HLA analysis was acknowledged as relatively small. Clonal expansion was observed in Susac syndrome CD8+ repertoires, with the highest expansion in CD8+ TEMRA cells and greater expansion in clinically active than in remitting patients. Sixteen and five Susac-specific public clones were found in the total CD8+ and CD8+ TEMRA repertoires, respectively.

RNA was extracted with the RNeasy kit and about 0.5 to 1 ug was reverse transcribed using random hexamers. The immunoSEQ multiplex PCR assay, covering 54 Vbeta and 13 Jbeta segments, was used to amplify TCR beta CDR3 regions. PCR amplification bias was corrected by using a synthetic template baseline for primer optimization and computational correction. In the original analysis: Reads were assigned to V, D and J genes according to IMGT and analyzed in immunoSEQ Analyzer, with only productive sequences retained. Clonality was calculated as one minus the Shannon entropy normalized by log2 of the number of productive unique sequences. For each patient and control, public and private clones were evaluated within the 100 most prevalent clones. Susac-specific clones were defined as absent from healthy and MS cohorts, about 1,100 published viral clones and other ImmuneACCESS disease sequences. TCRdb trimmed the raw reads at Q25, called clones with MiXCR and kept productive beta chains. Under each unique CDR3 protein, matching rows form one entry showing the most common genes and DNA. TCRdb assigned the V and J calls; the authors' analysis was not used. This sample comprises 84,000 or so distinct CDR3 sequences, 95% of them detected only once. The ten most abundant clones make up 0.45% to 0.5% of the sample.

Peripheral blood CD8+ and CD4+ T cells from healthy donors, Susac syndrome patients and multiple sclerosis patients were profiled using high-throughput TCR beta sequencing. Recently defined diagnostic criteria for definite or probable disease were met by the Susac syndrome patients. CD8+ TEMRA cells were enriched by FACS, while bulk CD8+ and CD4+ T cells were purified by magnetic negative isolation. Blood was drawn into EDTA tubes, processed within 24 hours, and PBMCs were isolated by density gradient centrifugation. PBMCs intended for TCR sequencing were cryopreserved in liquid nitrogen and thawed later in a water bath at 37 degrees C. A purity of at least 90% was achieved for sorted or isolated CD4+, CD8+ and CD8+ TEMRA cells. The germline V gene encodes CDR1 MNHEY and CDR2 SMNVEV (reference sequence). V gives up 5 bases and J gives up 10 bases, and the segment between their germline ends measures 9 bases. The CDR3 sequence holds 12 residues, the cysteine and phenylalanine included. Kept here is only the CDR3 DNA, which spans 36 bases and is read in frame from base 1.

The rearranged chain carries TRBV27 and TRBJ2-6; a tentative D call is TRBD2 (6 bases match). This TCR was recovered from a human donor with Susac syndrome. The sequenced sample was CD8+ T cells from PBMCs. In nucleotide form, the sequence is TGTGCCAGCAGTCCCCTAGCGAACGTCCTGACTTTC. Its amino acids are CASSPLANVLTF.